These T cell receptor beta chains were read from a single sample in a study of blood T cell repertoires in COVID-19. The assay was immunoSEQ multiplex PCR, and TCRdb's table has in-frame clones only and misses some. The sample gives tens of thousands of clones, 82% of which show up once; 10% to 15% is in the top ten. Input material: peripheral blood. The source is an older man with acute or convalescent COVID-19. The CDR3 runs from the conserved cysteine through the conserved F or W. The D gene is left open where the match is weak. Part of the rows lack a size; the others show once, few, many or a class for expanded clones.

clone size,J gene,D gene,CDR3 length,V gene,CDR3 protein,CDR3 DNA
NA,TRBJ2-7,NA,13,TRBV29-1,CSVAVDRYGEQYF,TGCAGCGTTGCCGTAGACAGGTACGGGGAGCAGTACTTC
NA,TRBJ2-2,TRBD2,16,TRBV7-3,CASSFLAGGNTGELFF,TGTGCCAGCAGCTTCCTAGCGGGGGGGAACACCGGGGAGCTGTTTTTT
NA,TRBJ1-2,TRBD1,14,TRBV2,CASKGDSDNYGYTF,TGTGCCAGCAAGGGGGACAGTGATAACTATGGCTACACCTTC
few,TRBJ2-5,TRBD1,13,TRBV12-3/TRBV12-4,CASRGDRGRPQYF,TGTGCCAGCAGAGGCGACAGGGGGCGCCCCCAGTACTTC
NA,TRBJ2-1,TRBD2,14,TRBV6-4,CASAGTSGGGEQFF,TGTGCCAGCGCAGGGACTAGCGGGGGCGGAGAGCAGTTCTTC
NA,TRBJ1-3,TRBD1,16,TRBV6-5,CASSYGQGAAGNTIYF,TGTGCCAGCAGTTACGGACAGGGGGCGGCTGGAAACACCATATATTTT
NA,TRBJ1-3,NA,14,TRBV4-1,CASSSKTEGNTIYF,TGCGCCAGCAGCTCCAAAACGGAGGGGAACACCATATATTTT
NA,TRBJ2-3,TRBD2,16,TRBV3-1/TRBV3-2,CASSPFTSGGAFTQYF,TGTGCCAGCAGCCCGTTTACTAGCGGGGGGGCCTTTACGCAGTATTTT
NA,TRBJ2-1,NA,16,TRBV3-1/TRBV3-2,CASSQVLAVGRNEQFF,TGTGCCAGCAGCCAAGTCCTAGCAGTAGGACGCAATGAGCAGTTCTTC
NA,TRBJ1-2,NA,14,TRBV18,CASSQERQAGGYTF,TGTGCCAGCTCCCAGGAGAGACAGGCAGGGGGCTACACCTTC
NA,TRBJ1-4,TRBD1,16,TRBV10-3,CAISERGQGIGEKLFF,TGTGCCATCAGTGAGAGAGGACAGGGGATTGGGGAAAAACTGTTTTTT
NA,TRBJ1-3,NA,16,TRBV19,CASSPTGSIPGNTIYF,TGTGCCAGTAGTCCTACAGGGTCCATTCCTGGAAACACCATATATTTT
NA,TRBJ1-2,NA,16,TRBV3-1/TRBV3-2,CASSQGASQLNYGYTF,TGTGCCAGCAGCCAAGGAGCGAGTCAGCTTAACTATGGCTACACCTTC
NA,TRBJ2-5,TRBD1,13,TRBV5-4,CASSPTGGETQYF,TGTGCCAGCAGCCCGACAGGGGGAGAGACCCAGTACTTC
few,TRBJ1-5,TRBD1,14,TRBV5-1,CASSPGTGNQPQHF,TGCGCCAGCAGCCCTGGGACAGGGAATCAGCCCCAGCATTTT
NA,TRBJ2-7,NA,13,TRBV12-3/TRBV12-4,CASSLRTAYEQYF,TGTGCCAGCAGCCTAAGGACAGCCTACGAGCAGTACTTC
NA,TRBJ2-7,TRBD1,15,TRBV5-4,CASSLAGQGSYEQYF,TGTGCCAGCAGCCTGGCGGGACAGGGCTCCTACGAGCAGTACTTC